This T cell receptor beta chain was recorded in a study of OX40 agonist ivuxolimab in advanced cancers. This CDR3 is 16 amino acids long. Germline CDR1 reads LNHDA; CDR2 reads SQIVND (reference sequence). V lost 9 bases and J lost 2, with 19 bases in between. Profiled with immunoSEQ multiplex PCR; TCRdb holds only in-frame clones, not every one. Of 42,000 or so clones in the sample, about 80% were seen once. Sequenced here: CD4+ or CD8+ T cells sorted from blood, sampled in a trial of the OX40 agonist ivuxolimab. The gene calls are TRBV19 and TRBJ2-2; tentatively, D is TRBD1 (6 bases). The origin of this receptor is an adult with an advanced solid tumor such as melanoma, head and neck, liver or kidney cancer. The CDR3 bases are TGTGCCAGCGTCGACCTTGACAGGCTTAACACCGGGGAGCTGTTTTTT. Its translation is CASVDLDRLNTGELFF.